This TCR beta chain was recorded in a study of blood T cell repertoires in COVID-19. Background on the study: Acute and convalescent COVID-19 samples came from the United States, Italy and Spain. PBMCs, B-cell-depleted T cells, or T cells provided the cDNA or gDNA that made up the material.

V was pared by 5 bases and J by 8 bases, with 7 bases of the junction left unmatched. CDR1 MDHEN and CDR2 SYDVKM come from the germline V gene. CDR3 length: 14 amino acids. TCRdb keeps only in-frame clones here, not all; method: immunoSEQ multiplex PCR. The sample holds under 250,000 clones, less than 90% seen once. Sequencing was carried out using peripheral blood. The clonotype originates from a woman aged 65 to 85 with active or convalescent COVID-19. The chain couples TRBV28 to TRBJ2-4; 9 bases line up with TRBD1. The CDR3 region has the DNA TGTGCCAGCAGTCAACCGACAGGGGGGGACATTCAGTACTTC. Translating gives CASSQPTGGDIQYF.